This record concerns one T cell receptor beta chain sequence. No antigen is known for it. This sample was included in a study of cytomegalovirus exposure and HLA in healthy donors. The PCR contained 60 Vbeta and 13 Jbeta primers. Here immunoSEQ multiplex PCR was the method, and the copy in TCRdb shows in-frame clones only, minus some. This sample yields fewer than 200,000 clones, of which 68% are seen a single time; less than 1.5% belongs to the top ten. Study observations and caveats: In an earlier analysis, about 87% or about 30%: the productive usage of most TCR beta V segments. As was reported, the HLA-A and HLA-B alleles of most subjects were accurately predicted from TCR beta sequences.

Germline V gene sequence: CDR1 MNHNS, CDR2 SASEGT. Deletions cut 8 bases from V and 1 base from J, with 8 bases between. This CDR3 has 13 residues. Sequencing was carried out using PBMCs. J is TRBJ1-4 and V is TRBV6-1; maybe TRBD1 (5 bases). The TCR comes from a man aged 45 to 65 in good health and CMV-seronegative. CDR3 sequence reads: CASLQGTNEKLFF. CDR3 coding DNA: TGTGCCAGCCTCCAGGGAACTAATGAAAAACTGTTTTTT.